This paragraph covers one T cell receptor (beta chain) sequence. A primer in the constant region served to generate TCR beta cDNA from 500 ng of total RNA. Library construction for TCR beta comprised three nested multiplex PCR rounds performed with slightly modified ARM-PCR. Each of the first two PCR rounds ran approximately 11 cycles with TRBV1-TRBV30 forward and C-beta reverse primers. MiXCR, applied by TCRdb to the multiplex PCR reads, yields one record per CDR3 protein. The sample includes about 300,000 distinct CDR3 sequences, 65% of them seen just once. The sample belongs to a study of tumor-infiltrating lymphocytes in primary liver carcinoma. Extraction also yielded germline DNA, while blood RNA was obtained from unsorted whole blood. With 2 bases removed from V and 2 bases from J, the gap between germline ends came to 9 bases. Germline V gene lookup returns CDR1 WSHSY and CDR2 SAAADI. This CDR3 spans 14 amino acids.

Source material: peripheral blood. The rearrangement uses TRBV10-2 and TRBJ2-5; TRBD1 is a possible D gene (6 bases). This TCR came from a man aged 35 to 55 with primary liver carcinoma and hepatitis B virus infection. CDR3 DNA sequence: TGCGCCAGCAGTGAGGAAGGACAGCAAGAGACCCAGTACTTC. This codes for CASSEEGQQETQYF.